Listed below are T cell receptor beta chains from one sample, sequenced in a study of cytotoxic CD8 clonotypes in ibrutinib-treated CLL. Profiling relied on immunoSEQ multiplex PCR, and the TCRdb table lists in-frame clones only, not all of them. The sample holds nearly 100,000 clones, 60% to 80% seen once. The sample consisted of PBMCs, taken after 12 months of ibrutinib treatment. The receptors come from a human donor with chronic lymphocytic leukemia. CDR3s include the opening cysteine and the closing phenylalanine or tryptophan. D genes are given only for firm matches. Size values are once, few and many counts, or a class for expanded clones, and some rows have none.

d_call cdr3_length j_call clone_size v_call cdr3_aa cdr3_nt
NA 14 TRBJ2-4 NA TRBV14 CASSQGARENIQYF TGTGCCAGCAGCCAAGGGGCTAGGGAAAACATTCAGTACTTC
NA 12 TRBJ2-7 many TRBV29-1 CSVEGPRYEQYF TGCAGCGTTGAGGGACCTAGATACGAGCAGTACTTC
TRBD1 15 TRBJ2-5 once TRBV28 CASSLRGTGLETQYF TGTGCCAGCAGCCTAAGAGGGACAGGGCTGGAGACCCAGTACTTC
NA 16 TRBJ1-5 few TRBV27 CASSPQTEDRRQPQHF TGTGCCAGCAGTCCCCAGACCGAGGACAGACGACAGCCCCAGCATTTT
TRBD1 15 TRBJ1-1 NA TRBV28 CASSPLDRGNTEAFF TGTGCCAGCAGTCCTCTGGACAGGGGGAACACTGAAGCTTTCTTT
TRBD1 16 TRBJ1-2 NA TRBV13 CASSLGVGTGGNGYTF TGTGCCAGCAGCTTAGGCGTTGGGACAGGGGGCAATGGCTACACCTTC
TRBD1 13 TRBJ1-1 few TRBV30 CALDRGCVTEAFF TGTGCCTTGGACAGGGGATGTGTCACTGAAGCTTTCTTT
NA 15 TRBJ2-2 NA TRBV11-3 CASSPDSKNTGELFF TGTGCCAGCAGCCCCGACAGCAAGAACACCGGGGAGCTGTTTTTT
TRBD1 16 TRBJ1-1 NA TRBV7-9 CASSPPTQGARAEAFF TGTGCCAGCAGCCCCCCCACCCAGGGGGCAAGGGCTGAAGCTTTCTTT
TRBD1 15 TRBJ2-7 NA TRBV11-2 CASSSGTGNSYEQYF TGTGCCAGCAGCTCCGGGACAGGGAATTCCTACGAGCAGTACTTC
TRBD1 16 TRBJ2-7 NA TRBV6-1 CASSASTGTGVHEQYF TGTGCCAGCAGTGCCAGCACCGGGACAGGGGTCCACGAGCAGTACTTC
NA 15 TRBJ2-6 NA TRBV6-1 CASSEGGSGANVLTF TGTGCCAGCAGTGAAGGGGGCTCTGGGGCCAACGTCCTGACTTTC
NA 14 TRBJ2-7 NA TRBV4-1 CASSQMNEPGGQYF TGCGCCAGCAGCCAGATGAACGAGCCCGGGGGGCAGTACTTC
TRBD1 12 TRBJ1-3 NA TRBV29-1 CSVGQGANTIYF TGCAGCGTCGGACAGGGTGCAAACACCATATATTTT
TRBD1 16 TRBJ2-3 many TRBV15 CATSSRTGYSKDTQYF TGTGCCACCAGCAGTAGGACAGGGTATTCGAAAGATACGCAGTATTTT
TRBD2 14 TRBJ2-7 few TRBV6-1 CASSFGGGSYEQYF TGTGCCAGCAGCTTCGGCGGGGGGTCCTACGAGCAGTACTTC
TRBD1 14 TRBJ1-2 few TRBV18 CASSPPDREGGYTF TGTGCCAGCTCACCACCTGACAGGGAGGGTGGCTACACCTTC
NA 15 TRBJ1-3 NA TRBV5-1 CASSLTPRSGNTIYF TGCGCCAGCAGCCTTACACCCCGCTCTGGAAACACCATATATTTT
NA 15 TRBJ1-1 NA TRBV2 CATRPQGGASTEAFF TGTGCCACTAGGCCCCAGGGAGGGGCTAGCACTGAAGCTTTCTTT
TRBD2 16 TRBJ2-7 NA TRBV5-1 CASSPTSGGASYEQYF TGCGCCAGCAGCCCAACTAGCGGGGGGGCCTCCTACGAGCAGTACTTC
TRBD2 16 TRBJ2-2 NA TRBV18 CASSPAAGSNTGELFF TGTGCCAGCTCACCGGCAGCGGGGTCGAACACCGGGGAGCTGTTTTTT
NA 13 TRBJ1-5 once TRBV5-6 CASSQGTNQPQHF TGTGCCAGCAGCCAGGGAACCAATCAGCCCCAGCATTTT
NA 12 TRBJ1-3 NA TRBV9 CASSASGNTIYF TGTGCCAGCAGCGCCTCTGGAAACACCATATATTTT
NA 15 TRBJ2-3 NA TRBV29-1 CSVGGTSSSPDTQYF TGCAGCGTTGGGGGGACATCGTCATCTCCAGATACGCAGTATTTT
NA 12 TRBJ2-5 NA TRBV25-1 CASSVAGETQYF TGTGCCAGCAGTGTGGCGGGGGAGACCCAGTACTTC
TRBD2 17 TRBJ2-1 NA TRBV7-6 CASSLEATSGGANEQFF TGTGCCAGCAGCTTAGAGGCGACTAGCGGGGGGGCCAATGAGCAGTTCTTC
TRBD1 15 TRBJ1-1 NA TRBV5-1 CASSLRDSLNTEAFF TGCGCCAGCAGTCTGAGGGACAGCTTGAACACTGAAGCTTTCTTT
TRBD1 12 TRBJ1-5 NA TRBV6-4 CASSRTGGPQHF TGTGCCAGCAGCCGGACAGGGGGCCCCCAGCATTTT
NA 12 TRBJ1-2 few TRBV2 CASRGDDYGYTF TGTGCCAGCAGGGGGGACGACTATGGCTACACCTTC
NA 15 TRBJ2-7 NA TRBV30 CAWSVQLGLSYEQYF TGTGCCTGGAGTGTACAGCTCGGACTTTCCTACGAGCAGTACTTC
NA 14 TRBJ2-7 NA TRBV7-9 CASTRGSTGDEQYF TGTGCCAGCACTCGAGGAAGTACGGGAGACGAGCAGTACTTC
NA 13 TRBJ1-1 NA TRBV7-8 CASSLKLDTEAFF TGTGCCAGCAGCTTAAAACTGGACACTGAAGCTTTCTTT
NA 14 TRBJ1-3 NA TRBV11-2 CASSFGRAGNTIYF TGTGCCAGCAGCTTCGGCAGGGCTGGAAACACCATATATTTT